These 6 T cell receptor beta chains share one sample of origin, sequenced in a study of T cell changes during pregnancy in multiple sclerosis. Method: immunoSEQ multiplex PCR; TCRdb's copy keeps in-frame clones and lacks some. The profile shows tens of thousands of clones, more than 70% of them singletons. Sequences were derived from CD4+ T cells from peripheral blood mononuclear cells, sampled in the first trimester of pregnancy. These receptors were taken from a female donor in good health, enrolled as a control in a pregnancy study.

The rearrangement links TRBV7-9 to TRBJ2-1; a weak D match, TRBD1 (5 bases). V was trimmed by 1 base and J by 5 bases, leaving 6 bases between them. The CDR3 has 13 residues. The germline gives CDR1 SEHNR, CDR2 FQNEAQ (reference sequence). Here the CDR3 reads CASSLGQHNEQFF. The CDR3 nucleotides read TGTGCCAGCAGCTTAGGACAGCACAATGAGCAGTTCTTC. The full variable domain, with the rest looked up from reference TRBV7-9 and TRBJ2-1, is DTGVSQNPRHKITKRGQNVTFRCDPISEHNRLYWYRQTLGQGPEFLTYFQNEAQLEKSRLLSDRFSAERPKGSFSTLEIQRTEQGDSAMYLCASSLGQHNEQFFGPGTRLTVL.

This clone was detected only once. The V call is TRBV29-1, the J call TRBJ2-3; 7 bases fit TRBD2. The ends lost 6 bases at V and 5 bases at J; junction bases unmatched: 5. From germline, CDR1 is SQVTM and CDR2 ANQGSEA. The CDR3 runs to 12 residues. The chain's CDR3 is CSVGRGGDTQYF. The CDR3 DNA sequence: TGCAGCGTAGGGAGGGGCGGAGATACGCAGTATTTT.

This rearrangement joins TRBV4-2 to TRBJ2-5, with 10 bases matching TRBD2. From germline, CDR1 is LGHNA and CDR2 YNFKEQ. V gave up 5 bases and J gave up 2 bases; unmatched junction bases: 11. The length of the CDR3 is 17 residues. The CDR3: CASSKGESGRGQETQYF. The CDR3 nucleotides read TGTGCCAGCAGCAAAGGGGAGAGCGGGAGGGGACAAGAGACCCAGTACTTC.

The V and J genes are TRBV5-4 and TRBJ1-1, with TRBD1 matching over 11 bases. The CDR3 contains 15 residues. Germline assignment: CDR1 SGHNT and CDR2 YYREEE (reference sequence). The V and J ends lost 4 bases and 1 base, in that order; junction bases with no gene match: 3. The CDR3 loop reads CASSGGTGGNTEAFF. The CDR3 nucleotides read TGTGCCAGCAGCGGCGGGACAGGGGGGAACACTGAAGCTTTCTTT.

This chain uses TRBV11-1 with TRBJ2-5; perhaps TRBD2 as D (6 bases). Looked up from germline, CDR1 is SGHAT and CDR2 is FQDESV (reference sequence). The CDR3 is 14 residues long. V was cut by 5 bases and J by 1 base, with 11 bases left in between. This CDR3 reads CASSPGRSQETQYF. The CDR3 coding sequence is TGTGCCAGCAGCCCCGGGAGAAGCCAAGAGACCCAGTACTTC.

The chain is built from TRBV30 and TRBJ2-1; TRBD2 aligns across 7 bases. The germline CDR1 and CDR2 sequences are GTSNPN and SVGIG (reference sequence). The CDR3 contains 17 residues. V was clipped by 2 bases and J by 0 bases; unmatched bases: 10. The CDR3, as DNA: TGTGCCTGGAGTTACCTAGGGCTAGCGGCCTCCTACAATGAGCAGTTCTTC. It is translated as CAWSYLGLAASYNEQFF.